This T cell receptor (beta chain) derives from a study of OX40 agonist ivuxolimab in advanced cancers. About the study: Participants could have had prior anti-PD-1, anti-PD-L1 or anti-CTLA-4 therapy, and around 40% had some.

As concerns this clone: The antigen is unknown.

Findings and limits, study-wide: Partial responders receiving 0.1-3.0 mg/kg showed among the lowest clonal expansion.

Clones were sequenced by immunoSEQ multiplex PCR, and TCRdb holds only the in-frame ones, with some missing. The sample holds 150,000 to 180,000 clones, roughly 92% seen once. This clonotype originated in an adult with an advanced solid tumor such as melanoma, head and neck, liver or kidney cancer. The sample was CD4+ or CD8+ T cells sorted from blood, taken in a trial of the OX40 agonist ivuxolimab.

CDR3 protein: CASSPGQGAVQPQHF. The CDR3 DNA follows: TGTGCCAGCAGTCCGGGACAGGGGGCTGTTCAGCCCCAGCATTTT. The rearrangement joins TRBV6-5 to TRBJ1-5; 12 bases line up with TRBD1. V lost 5 bases to trimming and J lost 6 bases; unmatched junction nucleotides: 5. From germline, CDR1 is MNHEY and CDR2 SVGAGI. The CDR3 extends over 15 amino acids.